This T cell receptor (beta chain) was documented in a study of blood T cells in healthy people across ages. Background on the study: About one barcoded beta molecule per two T cells was captured by template switching. Study-wide points: Lack of knowledge of donor CMV status possibly confounded expanded clonotype changes.

The CDR3 is 16 residues long. Germline CDR1 is SGHAT and CDR2 is FQNNGV. Trimming took 5 bases from V and 2 from J, leaving 18 bases between them. For the second PCR, which ran for about 7 to 11 cycles, a sample-barcoded 5' primer and a J-beta primer mix were used. TCRdb passed the 5' RACE reads through MiXCR, listing each CDR3 protein once. Among 1.5 million to 2 million distinct CDR3 sequences listed, around 40% were seen once. As to this clonotype: Its target is unknown.

This receptor was taken from a human donor in good health. Sequenced input: blood. This chain connects TRBV11-2 to TRBJ2-5, with D possibly matching TRBD1 (7 bases). Written as DNA, the CDR3 is TGTGCCAGCAGCCAGGGGGGCAGGATGTGGCAAGAGACCCAGTACTTC. Its translation is CASSQGGRMWQETQYF.